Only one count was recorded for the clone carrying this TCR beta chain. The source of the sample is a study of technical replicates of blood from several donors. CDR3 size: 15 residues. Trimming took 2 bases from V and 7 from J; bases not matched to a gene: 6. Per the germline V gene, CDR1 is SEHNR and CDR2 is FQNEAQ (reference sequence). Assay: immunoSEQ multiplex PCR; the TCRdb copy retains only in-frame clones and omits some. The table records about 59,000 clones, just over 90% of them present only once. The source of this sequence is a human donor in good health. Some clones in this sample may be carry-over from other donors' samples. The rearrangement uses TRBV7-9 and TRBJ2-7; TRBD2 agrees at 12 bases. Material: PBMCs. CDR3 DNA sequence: TGTGCCAGCAGCTTATCTAGCGGGAGGGCCGGAGAGCAGTACTTC. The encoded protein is CASSLSSGRAGEQYF.